Following are 13 T cell receptor beta chains from one sample sequenced in a study of spatial heterogeneity in lung cancer. Broader study findings: Counts of expanded alpha and beta TCRs within tumors tracked the tumor nonsynonymous mutation count.

TCRdb independently ran MiXCR on the 5' RACE reads; one entry per CDR3 protein. The table lists over a thousand distinct CDR3 sequences, about a sixth of them singletons, with around 13% in the top ten. These receptors' antigens are unknown. Sample time point: sample taken at primary tumor resection. The sequencing used lung tumor tissue, collected at surgery. These receptors all stem from a female donor with early-stage non-small cell lung cancer.

This clonotype was picked up a small number of times. This beta chain appears as a stray read in a library generated for alpha chains; its size is not informative. The rearrangement joins TRBV6-2 or TRBV6-3 to TRBJ2-3; D gene ambiguous. Trimming left V 7 bases short and J 6 bases short, with 14 bases between. Germline-derived CDR1 and CDR2 are MNHEY and SVGEGT. This CDR3 has 13 residues. In DNA, the CDR3 is TGTGCCAGCAACAGAGGTGGCTTTGATACGCAGTATTTT. Protein sequence: CASNRGGFDTQYF.

This clonotype was counted only a few times. This beta chain was picked up by a library intended for alpha chains and is off target, so its count carries little meaning. The gene calls are TRBV20-1 and TRBJ2-3, with D uncertain. V was shortened by 0 bases and J by 0 bases, with 10 bases between the two germline ends. This CDR3 spans 15 amino acids. Germline values: CDR1 DFQATT, CDR2 SNEGSKA (reference sequence). This CDR3 is CSARDQEVSTDTQYF. The CDR3 DNA follows: TGCAGTGCTAGAGATCAGGAAGTTAGCACAGATACGCAGTATTTT.

This clonotype is deemed medium-sized. The size of this beta chain means little, since it is a stray read in a library made for alpha chains. CDR3 bases: TGTGCCAGCAGTTTAACCGGGATAGCCAAAAACATTCAGTACTTC. Its protein product is CASSLTGIAKNIQYF. The chain links TRBV27 to TRBJ2-4, with D perhaps matching TRBD2 (5 bases). This CDR3 has 15 amino acids. Germline CDR1 reads MNHEY; CDR2 reads SMNVEV (reference sequence). With 2 bases removed from V and 0 bases from J, the gap between germline ends came to 8 bases.

This clonotype is classed as large. This beta chain is an unintended read in a library built for alpha chains; its size means little. This rearrangement joins TRBV28 to TRBJ1-2; D is uncertain. Looked up from germline, CDR1 is MDHEN and CDR2 is SYDVKM. The CDR3 is 12 residues long. With 3 bases removed from V and 5 bases from J, the gap between germline ends came to 7 bases. In nucleotides, the CDR3 is TGTGCCAGCAGTTTCGTGGGTTATGGCTACACCTTC. Translated: CASSFVGYGYTF.

This clonotype has a handful of counts. Being off target in a library aimed at alpha chains, this beta chain has a size of little meaning. The chain has TRBV18 and TRBJ2-5, with D unclear. Germline loops: CDR1 KGHSH, CDR2 LQKENI. The V end lost 2 bases, the J end lost 2 bases, and 12 bases lay between the germline ends. The CDR3 contains 15 residues. The CDR3 loop reads CASSPEVLAQETQYF. The CDR3 nucleotides are TGTGCCAGCTCACCAGAAGTACTCGCACAAGAGACCCAGTACTTC.

This clonotype is categorized as large. Since the library was made to target alpha chains, this beta chain is a stray read and its abundance is not meaningful. The gene calls are TRBV20-1 and TRBJ2-2; 8 nucleotides line up with TRBD2. Germline V gene sequence: CDR1 DFQATT, CDR2 SNEGSKA (reference sequence). The CDR3 runs 18 residues. V lost 0 bases to trimming and J lost 4 bases; unmatched junction nucleotides: 13. The CDR3 is CSARDGAGEKIATGELFF. The CDR3 DNA reads TGCAGTGCTAGAGACGGAGCGGGGGAGAAAATCGCCACCGGGGAGCTGTTTTTT.

By proportion, this clonotype is large. Being off target in a library aimed at alpha chains, this beta chain has a size of little meaning. This chain joins TRBV29-1 and TRBJ2-1; perhaps D is TRBD1 or TRBD2 (5 bases each). The germline V gene encodes CDR1 SQVTM and CDR2 ANQGSEA. Deletions cut 4 bases from V and 9 bases from J, with 13 bases between. The CDR3 loop spans 12 amino acids. The CDR3 nucleotides are TGCAGCGTTGGTTCCATTGGGACTGAGCAGTTCTTC. Protein product: CSVGSIGTEQFF.

A word on this clonotype: Because the library targeted alpha chains, this beta chain is an off-target read whose size means little. This chain joins TRBV9 and TRBJ2-3; no clear D gene. V was clipped by 0 bases and J by 2 bases, with 4 bases between them. The CDR3 sequence is 13 residues long. Germline CDR1 reads SGDLS; CDR2 reads YYNGEE. The CDR3 reads CASSVVLTDTQYF. The CDR3 coding sequence is TGTGCCAGCAGCGTAGTCCTCACAGATACGCAGTATTTT.

This clonotype was counted only a few times. This beta chain is a stray read from a library made for alpha chains; its abundance is not meaningful. The chain recombines TRBV4-3 with TRBJ1-3; no clear D. Looked up from germline, CDR1 is LGHNA and CDR2 is YSLEER. V was clipped by 0 bases and J by 4 bases, with 10 bases between them. The CDR3 covers 15 residues. The CDR3 sequence: CASSQDGLPGNTIYF. CDR3 nucleotides: TGCGCCAGCAGCCAAGACGGCCTGCCCGGAAACACCATATATTTT.

This clonotype was detected a few times. Within a library made for alpha chains, this beta chain is off target, and its count is uninformative. J is TRBJ2-5 and V is TRBV7-9; TRBD1 matches at 8 bases. V gave up 3 bases and J gave up 5 bases; unmatched junction bases: 5. This CDR3 has 14 residues. Germline CDR1 and CDR2: SEHNR and FQNEAQ (reference sequence). Here the CDR3 DNA reads TGTGCCAGCAGCTTTCAGGGGGCGTCTGAGACCCAGTACTTC. This encodes CASSFQGASETQYF.

This clonotype is medium-sized (0.01 to 0.1%). This beta chain is off target for a library built for alpha chains, so its abundance means little. The rearrangement uses TRBV5-4 and TRBJ2-3, with 8 nucleotides matching TRBD1. Germline V gene lookup returns CDR1 SGHNT and CDR2 YYREEE (reference sequence). This CDR3 region has 14 residues. V shed 3 bases, J shed 3 bases, and the junction held 3 bases outside the gene matches. CDR3 DNA: TGTGCCAGCAGCTCCGGACAGGGAACAGATACGCAGTATTTT. Translation: CASSSGQGTDTQYF.

About this clonotype itself: Found in a library prepared for alpha chains, this beta chain is an off-target read, and its abundance has little meaning. The genes are TRBV20-1 and TRBJ2-2, with 8 bases identical to TRBD2. The V gene's germline CDR1 is DFQATT and CDR2 SNEGSKA (reference sequence). The ends lost 5 bases at V and 3 bases at J; junction bases unmatched: 11. This CDR3 has 16 residues. CDR3 in amino acids: CSALLEAGGYTGELFF. CDR3 sequence (DNA): TGCAGTGCTCTCCTGGAGGCGGGAGGATACACCGGGGAGCTGTTTTTT.

Remarks on this clonotype: A library made for alpha chains picked up this beta chain off target, so its size means little. The V and J genes are TRBV7-9 and TRBJ2-4; 7 bases line up with TRBD2. The CDR3 contains 16 residues. Germline V CDR1 and CDR2: SEHNR, FQNEAQ (reference sequence). V was pared by 1 base and J by 3 bases, with 6 bases of the junction left unmatched. The CDR3 DNA reads TGTGCCAGCAGCTTAGGGCGGGAGCTGGACAAAAACATTCAGTACTTC. The encoded protein is CASSLGRELDKNIQYF.